These 9 T cell receptor beta chains share one sample of origin, sequenced in a study of long-term antiretroviral therapy in people with HIV. This was the immunoSEQ v3.0 assay at survey level. Sequenced by immunoSEQ multiplex PCR; TCRdb stores in-frame clones only, minus some. Among about 30,000 clones listed, around 96% were seen once. The source was unsorted PBMCs, collected 5.3 years after starting antiretroviral therapy. The source of these receptors is a man aged 25-45 years with HIV.

In its sample, this clone was seen once. The chain joins TRBV5-4 to TRBJ2-3; TRBD1 is a possible D gene (6 bases). The CDR3 length is 13 residues. Trimming pared 0 bases from V and 5 bases from J, leaving 7 bases between. From germline, CDR1 is SGHNT and CDR2 YYREEE (reference sequence). Written as DNA, the CDR3 is TGTGCCAGCAGCTTGGGGGGGCAAGATACGCAGTATTTT. Encoded protein: CASSLGGQDTQYF.

V gene TRBV7-2 combines with J gene TRBJ1-5; D not resolved. CDR3 size: 15 residues. Germline V gene lookup returns CDR1 SGHTA and CDR2 FQGNSA. The V and J ends lost 1 base and 0 bases respectively, with 7 bases between them. CDR3: CASSLVGDSNQPQHF. Written as DNA, the CDR3 is TGTGCCAGCAGCTTAGTCGGGGATAGCAATCAGCCCCAGCATTTT.

This rearrangement joins TRBV14 to TRBJ2-1; TRBD1 aligns across 7 bases. V was clipped by 0 bases and J by 7 bases; unmatched bases: 9. Per germline, CDR1 SGHDN and CDR2 FVKESK. CDR3 size: 16 residues. DNA for the CDR3: TGTGCCAGCAGCCAAGAGTCGTGGACAGGTAAAAATGAGCAGTTCTTC. Its translation is CASSQESWTGKNEQFF. Based on the CDR3 plus reference TRBV14 and TRBJ2-1, the full variable domain is EAGVTQFPSHSVIEKGQTVTLRCDPISGHDNLYWYRRVMGKEIKFLLHFVKESKQDESGMPNNRFLAERTGGTYSTLKVQPAELEDSGVYFCASSQESWTGKNEQFFGPGTRLTVL.

The rearrangement joins TRBV11-2 to TRBJ1-2, with D perhaps TRBD1 (6 bases). V lost 5 bases to trimming and J lost 8 bases, with 15 bases between them. Germline CDR1 reads SGHAT; CDR2 reads FQNNGV. This CDR3 contains 13 residues. This CDR3 reads CASSVYGGPGYTF. CDR3 bases: TGTGCCAGCAGCGTATACGGGGGCCCGGGCTACACCTTC.

This chain links TRBV7-9 with TRBJ2-3; the D call may be TRBD1 or TRBD2 (5 bases each). This CDR3 spans 12 amino acids. V was cut by 5 bases and J by 9 bases, with 12 bases left in between. Germline V gene sequence: CDR1 SEHNR, CDR2 FQNEAQ (reference sequence). The CDR3 loop reads CASSRDGATQYF. The CDR3 DNA sequence: TGTGCCAGCAGCAGGGACGGCGCAACGCAGTATTTT.

This clone was seen once. The chain recombines TRBV7-9 with TRBJ2-7; D is ambiguous. The germline V and J ends were trimmed by 5 bases and 0 bases, with 14 bases remaining between them. The CDR3 totals 15 residues. In germline, CDR1 is SEHNR, CDR2 FQNEAQ (reference sequence). CDR3 loop: CASSLPLEHSYEQYF. DNA of the CDR3: TGTGCCAGCAGCCTACCACTGGAACACTCCTACGAGCAGTACTTC.

The chain combines TRBV29-1 with TRBJ1-2; tentative D call: TRBD1 (5 bases). There are 12 residues in the CDR3. Germline loops: CDR1 SQVTM, CDR2 ANQGSEA. The CDR3 nucleotides are TGCAGTGGGGGGGTCAGCAACTATGGCTACACCTTC. It is translated as CSGGVSNYGYTF. Full variable domain (missing parts from reference TRBV29-1 and TRBJ1-2): SAVISQKPSRDICQRGTSLTIQCQVDSQVTMMFWYRQQPGQSLTLIATANQGSEATYESGFVIDKFPISRPNLTFSTLTVSNMSPEDSSIYLCSGGVSNYGYTFGSGTRLTVV.

The V call is TRBV5-4, the J call TRBJ2-7; 7 bases are a match to TRBD1. The CDR3 totals 14 residues. Unmatched junction bases numbered 5, after V lost 3 bases and J lost 2 bases. Germline assignment: CDR1 SGHNT and CDR2 YYREEE (reference sequence). CDR3 DNA: TGTGCCAGCAGCTCCCCGACAGGGACCTACGAGCAGTACTTC. It translates to CASSSPTGTYEQYF.

This chain joins TRBV7-8 and TRBJ2-1; 7 positions agree with TRBD1. Germline V lookup: CDR1 SGHVS, CDR2 FQNEAQ. The CDR3 is 17 amino acids. The trim removed 5 bases at V and 7 bases at J, leaving 17 bases unmatched. The CDR3 sequence: CASSLEVRDSSWNEQFF. CDR3 coding DNA: TGTGCCAGCAGCCTGGAGGTGAGGGACAGTAGCTGGAATGAGCAGTTCTTC.